The entry below gives a single TCR beta chain sequence along with its context. Its antigen is not known. The data belong to a study of T cells expressing NK-cell markers. Study as a whole: Underlying the TCR beta repertoires were sorted CD3+CD56+NKG2C+, CD3+CD56+NKG2C- and CD3+CD56-NKG2C+ T cells. Seven donors tested HCMV-seropositive and one tested seronegative among the eight sequenced.

As the method of synthesis, 5'RACE template switching with UMIs yielded TCR beta cDNA. TCRdb derives one entry per CDR3 protein from the 5' RACE reads, leaving out DNA. Its table records about 440,000 distinct CDR3 sequences. The CDR3 covers 14 residues. Germline V lookup: CDR1 SGHDN, CDR2 FVKESK. Study outcomes and limitations: These same clonotypes (in several donors) also led the CD3+CD56-NKG2C+ fraction.

This receptor was identified in a woman between 18 and 69 years old in good health. The V and J genes are TRBV14 and TRBJ2-7; TCRdb names TRBD2, which stays unverified in the absence of DNA. The specimen sequenced was blood T cells: a sorted CD56 or NKG2C T cell subset, CD4+ or CD8+ T cells, or bulk PBMC T cells (not recorded which). The CDR3 protein is CASSAGGLAVEQYF.